A selection of T cell receptor beta chains follows, all from one sample in a study of control samples from healthy donors and cancer patients. Generated by immunoSEQ multiplex PCR, the TCRdb table keeps only in-frame clones and is missing some. This table holds 120,000 to 150,000 clones, more than 85% found once. Sample: blood. The receptors come from a woman aged 25 to 39 in good health. The CDR3 runs from the conserved cysteine through the conserved F or W. The D gene is left open where the match is weak. Size values are once, few and many counts, or a class for expanded clones, and some rows have none.

cdr3_aa cdr3_nt v_call clone_size d_call j_call
CASSLLGGSSYNEQFF TGTGCCAGCAGCTTACTCGGGGGGAGCTCCTACAATGAGCAGTTCTTC TRBV7-2 - TRBD2 TRBJ2-1
CASSQDVAGAVGTDTQYF TGTGCCAGCAGCCAAGATGTAGCGGGAGCGGTCGGCACAGATACGCAGTATTTT TRBV4-2 - TRBD2 TRBJ2-3
CASSITGNEKLFF TGTGCCAGTAGTATCACGGGAAATGAAAAACTGTTTTTT TRBV19 - - TRBJ1-4
CSVEVETQYF TGCAGCGTTGAAGTAGAGACCCAGTACTTC TRBV29-1 few - TRBJ2-5
CASRTKQGANEKLFF TGTGCCAGCAGGACAAAACAGGGGGCTAATGAAAAACTGTTTTTT TRBV2 once TRBD1 TRBJ1-4
CASILRGDQPQHF TGTGCCAGCATCCTTCGGGGGGATCAGCCCCAGCATTTT TRBV28 once - TRBJ1-5
CASSQDPGDSTQYF TGTGCCAGCAGCCAAGATCCCGGGGACTCCACGCAGTATTTT TRBV4-2 - - TRBJ2-3
CATSGLLGQQETQYF TGTGCCACCAGCGGCCTGTTGGGACAACAAGAGACCCAGTACTTC TRBV15 - - TRBJ2-5
CASSPIFEKLFF TGTGCCAGCAGTCCTATTTTTGAAAAACTGTTTTTT TRBV28 once - TRBJ1-4
CASSVAWRGEVGYTF TGTGCCAGCAGCGTAGCATGGAGGGGCGAGGTTGGCTACACCTTC TRBV9 - - TRBJ1-2
CASSTNSGTEDTGELFF TGTGCCAGTAGTACCAATTCCGGGACAGAAGACACCGGGGAGCTGTTTTTT TRBV19 - TRBD1 TRBJ2-2